This T cell receptor (beta chain) was obtained from a study of vaccination and CD4 T cells after COVID-19. Turning to the study itself: Spike peptides, overlapping and drawn from SARS-CoV-2, HCoV-NL63, HCoV-OC43 and HCoV-229E, were used to stimulate cells.

This clonotype has just a few counts. Its specificity is not known. There are 14 residues in the CDR3. J gave up 7 bases and V 3 bases, and 5 bases lay outside the gene matches. The germline V gene encodes CDR1 KGHDR and CDR2 SFDVKD. Oncomine TCR Beta short-read sequencing was applied to DNA from cultured CD4+ T cells. The source of extracted genomic DNA was cultured CD4+ T cells. TCRdb independently ran MiXCR on the PCR reads; one entry per CDR3 protein. The sample consists of 13,000 or so distinct CDR3 sequences, 50% of them appearing once. The treatment: approximately 9-day PBMC culture with coronavirus spike peptide pools or control peptides (ViraFEST assay). In the ViraFEST assay, peptide-pool expansion preceded TCR sequencing of expanded clonotypes. Some 2 million PBMCs were grown per well alongside approximately 10 IU/ml IL-2 and roughly 10 ug/ml peptide pools.

The receptor was derived from a human donor who had recovered from COVID-19. This rearrangement joins TRBV24-1 to TRBJ1-5; 7 bases agree with TRBD1. Sequencing was performed on CD4+ T cells from blood, cultured in vitro. The CDR3 protein is CATSDGRGQQPQHF. CDR3 sequence (DNA): TGTGCCACCAGTGATGGAAGGGGACAGCAGCCCCAGCATTTT.